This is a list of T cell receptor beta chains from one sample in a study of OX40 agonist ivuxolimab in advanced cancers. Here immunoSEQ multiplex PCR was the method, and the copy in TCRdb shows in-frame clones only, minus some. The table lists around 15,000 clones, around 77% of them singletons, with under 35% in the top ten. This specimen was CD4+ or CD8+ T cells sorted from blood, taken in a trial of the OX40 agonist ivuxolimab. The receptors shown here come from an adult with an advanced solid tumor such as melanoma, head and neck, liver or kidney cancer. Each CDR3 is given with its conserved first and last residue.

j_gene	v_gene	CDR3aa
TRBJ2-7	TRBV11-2	CASSLEPAGEGYEQYF
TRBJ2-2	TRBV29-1	CSVVPLASGTGELFF
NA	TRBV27	CASSLQGPYEQYF
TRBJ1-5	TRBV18	CASSPNTNQPQHF
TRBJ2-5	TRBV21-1	CASSKASPGETQYF
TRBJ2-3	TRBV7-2	CASSRLAGGNTDTQYF
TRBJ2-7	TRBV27	CASSISGTSYEQYF
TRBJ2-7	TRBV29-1	CSYCHEQYF
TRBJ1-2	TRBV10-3	CAIRTGTGVVNYGYTF
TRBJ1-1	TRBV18	CASLPGRMNTEAFF
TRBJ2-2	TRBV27	CASSLNRGGVTGELFF
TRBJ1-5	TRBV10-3	CATQAVGHLNQPQHF
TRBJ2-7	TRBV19	CASSTALAYSYEQYF
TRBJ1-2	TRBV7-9	CASSLAEGQGIYGYTF
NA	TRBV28	CASSPIPPSDEQYF
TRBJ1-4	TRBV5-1	CASSVGQGSNEKLFF
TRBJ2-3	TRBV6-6	CASTMRISGRADTQYF
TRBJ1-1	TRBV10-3	CAISESKAGFAEAFF
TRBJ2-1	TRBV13	CASSLLAYEQFF
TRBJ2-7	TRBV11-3	CASSPRSYEQYF
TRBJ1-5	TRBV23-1	CASSQSRGYSNQPQHF
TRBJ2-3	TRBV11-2	CASSLLASLTDTQYF
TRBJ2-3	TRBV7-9	CASSTGVIGDTQYF
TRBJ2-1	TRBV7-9	CASSPRQGRNEQFF
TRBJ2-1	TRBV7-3	CASSSWKGDEQFF
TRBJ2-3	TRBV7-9	CASSRLADSTDTQYF
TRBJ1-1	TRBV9	CASNAGQGTTEAFF
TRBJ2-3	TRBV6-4	CASSVAGTSGMDTQYF
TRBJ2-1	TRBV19	CASSLAGYSYNEQFF
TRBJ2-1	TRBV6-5	CASSYSSRTEQFF
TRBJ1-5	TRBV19	CASSIGTGQGGPPPRQPQHF
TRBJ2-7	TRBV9	CASSSGPNTYEQYF
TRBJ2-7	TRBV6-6	CASSYGPYEQYF
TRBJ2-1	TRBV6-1	CASRGLVNEQFF
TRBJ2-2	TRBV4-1	CASSPGVGVGELFF
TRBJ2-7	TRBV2	CASSEAGGSYEQYF
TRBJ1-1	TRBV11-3	CASSRTGGTEAFF
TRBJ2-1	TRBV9	CASSGDGASYNEQFF
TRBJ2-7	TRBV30	CAWSTSSYEQYF
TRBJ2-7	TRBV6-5	CASSEYDRIYEQYF
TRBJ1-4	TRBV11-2	CASSDPATNEKLFF
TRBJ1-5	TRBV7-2	CASSLGADSSWPQHF
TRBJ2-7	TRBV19	CASRGTGTGLSEQYF
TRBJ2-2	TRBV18	CASSPDRNTGELFF
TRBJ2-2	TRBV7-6	CASSPRRAGDGELFF
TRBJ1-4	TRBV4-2	CASSSTNRGLSEKLFF
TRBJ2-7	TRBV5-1	CASAFDGSSYEQYF
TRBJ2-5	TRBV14	CASSQEGHLQETQYF
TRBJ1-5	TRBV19	CASSVRGPGPQHF
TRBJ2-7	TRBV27	CASSLDRRSYEQYF
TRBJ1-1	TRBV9	CASSRPGGRSEAFF
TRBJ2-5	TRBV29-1	CSVQGGTGLGETQYF
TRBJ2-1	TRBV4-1	CASSQDRPDEQFF
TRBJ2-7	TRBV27	CATAPLEQGAYEQYF